This passage covers 14 T cell receptor beta chains from one sample sequenced in a study of T-cell memory formation after mild COVID-19. A single record per CDR3 protein comes from TCRdb applying MiXCR to the 5' RACE reads. The sample yields around 530,000 distinct CDR3 sequences, about 20% seen once. Input material: PBMCs or a T cell subset sorted from them (not recorded which). All receptors come from an adult woman who had mild COVID-19 (a few samples of this study predate the infection). Cell type and time point are not known.

This clonotype was seen more than once but under ten times. V is TRBV6-5 and J is TRBJ2-3; 7 nucleotides line up with TRBD1. The germline V gene encodes CDR1 MNHEY and CDR2 SVGAGI. The CDR3 consists of 16 residues. J gave up 1 base and V 0 bases, and 4 bases lay outside the gene matches. CDR3 DNA sequence: TGTGCCAGCAGTTACTCTTTGGACAGGCGCACAGATACGCAGTATTTT. Its protein is CASSYSLDRRTDTQYF.

Only a few counts were recorded for this clonotype. V usage is TRBV7-6 and J usage is TRBJ2-5; 8 bases align to TRBD2. CDR3 length: 16 residues. V was pared by 2 bases and J by 1 base, with 6 bases of the junction left unmatched. Per the germline V gene, CDR1 is SGHVS and CDR2 is FNYEAQ. The CDR3 DNA follows: TGTGCCAGCAGCTTATCGGCTAGCGGGCTCCAAGAGACCCAGTACTTC. It translates to CASSLSASGLQETQYF.

V is TRBV7-2 and J is TRBJ1-2; D ambiguous. Germline V gives CDR1 SGHTA, CDR2 FQGNSA. The CDR3 is 13 residues long. V lost 0 bases and J lost 4, with 6 bases in between. CDR3 amino acids: CASSLALPYGYTF. CDR3 sequence (DNA): TGTGCCAGCAGCTTAGCTTTGCCCTATGGCTACACCTTC.

The table lists this clonotype with a few counts. The chain uses TRBV4-1 and TRBJ2-7; D is perhaps TRBD1 (6 bases). V lost 5 bases, J lost 4 bases, and 15 bases lay in between. This CDR3 region has 14 residues. The V gene's germline CDR1 is MGHRA and CDR2 YSYEKL. The CDR3: CASSDPLQGYEQYF. In DNA, the CDR3 is TGCGCCAGCAGCGATCCCCTACAGGGATACGAGCAGTACTTC.

The V call is TRBV14, the J call TRBJ2-5; D is possibly TRBD1 or TRBD2 (5 bases each). Per the germline V gene, CDR1 is SGHDN and CDR2 is FVKESK. V lost 1 base and J 7 bases, leaving 13 bases between the germline ends. The CDR3 covers 14 residues. The DNA for the CDR3 is TGTGCCAGCAGCCAAGGGGACCTCTGGGGGACCCAGTACTTC. As protein: CASSQGDLWGTQYF.

The chain carries TRBV4-2 and TRBJ2-7; D gene unclear. The CDR3 has 16 amino acids. The V gene lost 7 bases and the J gene lost 4 bases, with 23 bases spanning the gap. CDR1 and CDR2 from the germline V gene are LGHNA and YNFKEQ. In DNA, the CDR3 is TGTGCCAGCATTTTTTTCGCCCTTTGGGCCGGATACGAGCAGTACTTC. This gives the protein CASIFFALWAGYEQYF.

Written as DNA, the CDR3 is TGTGCCACCGACTCCCCTTCGGGCACAGATACGCAGTATTTT. It codes for CATDSPSGTDTQYF. This rearrangement joins TRBV10-3 to TRBJ2-3; no clear D. V was clipped by 10 bases and J by 1 base, with 15 bases between them. Germline CDR1 ENHRY, CDR2 SYGVKD. The CDR3 is 14 amino acids.

The genes are TRBV19 and TRBJ1-1; 7 bases line up with TRBD1. This CDR3 has 15 residues. V shed 2 bases and J 3 bases; nucleotides not matched to a gene: 6. The germline gives CDR1 LNHDA, CDR2 SQIVND (reference sequence). This chain's CDR3 is CASSIPRGRHTEAFF. CDR3 DNA sequence: TGTGCCAGTAGTATACCCAGGGGGAGGCACACTGAAGCTTTCTTT.

V and J are TRBV29-1 and TRBJ1-1; D gene unclear. Germline V gives CDR1 SQVTM, CDR2 ANQGSEA. Trimming removed 7 bases from V and 3 bases from J, with 18 bases in between. The CDR3 has 14 residues. This CDR3 reads CSARRIEGYTEAFF. Here the CDR3 DNA reads TGCAGCGCCCGCCGGATAGAGGGTTACACTGAAGCTTTCTTT.

This sequence joins TRBV12-3 or TRBV12-4 and TRBJ2-7; 11 nucleotides agree with TRBD2. The CDR3 totals 15 residues. V lost 6 bases and J lost 0; bases outside the gene matches: 4. CDR3 DNA: TGTGCCAGCAGCAGACTAGCGGGAAGCTCCTACGAGCAGTACTTC. It codes for CASSRLAGSSYEQYF.

In its sample, this clonotype was seen many times. This chain connects TRBV11-2 to TRBJ2-3, with TRBD2 matching 14 bases. V was clipped by 3 bases and J by 6 bases; unmatched bases: 2. Per germline, CDR1 SGHAT and CDR2 FQNNGV. The CDR3 runs 15 residues. The CDR3 DNA reads TGTGCCAGCAGCTTGACTAGCGGGGGGGCCGATACGCAGTATTTT. This translates into CASSLTSGGADTQYF.

The V call is TRBV2, the J call TRBJ2-5; maybe TRBD2 (6 bases). Germline V gives CDR1 SNHLY, CDR2 FYNNEI. V was pared by 6 bases and J by 5 bases, with 16 bases between. The length of the CDR3 is 14 residues. The CDR3 loop is CASSPGLSWETQYF. DNA for the CDR3: TGTGCCAGCAGCCCGGGACTCTCCTGGGAGACCCAGTACTTC. The full variable domain, with the rest looked up from reference TRBV2 and TRBJ2-5, is EPEVTQTPSHQVTQMGQEVILRCVPISNHLYFYWYRQILGQKVEFLVSFYNNEISEKSEIFDDQFSVERPDGSNFTLKIRSTKLEDSAMYFCASSPGLSWETQYFGPGTRLLVL.

This clonotype was found a few times. The chain uses TRBV2 and TRBJ1-4; D is unresolved. The CDR3 has 11 residues. The V gene lost 5 bases and the J gene lost 8 bases, with 6 bases spanning the gap. The germline V gene has CDR1 SNHLY and CDR2 FYNNEI. The CDR3 coding sequence is TGTGCCAGCAGTTACCACGAAAAACTGTTTTTT. Residues: CASSYHEKLFF.

This clonotype turned up a few times. The rearrangement links TRBV9 to TRBJ2-7, with 10 bases aligning to TRBD2. Germline values: CDR1 SGDLS, CDR2 YYNGEE. This CDR3 contains 15 residues. Losses at the gene ends were 4 bases for V and 5 bases for J; bases not matched to a gene: 9. The DNA for the CDR3 is TGTGCCAGCAGCCGACTTTGGACTAGCGGAAACGAGCAGTACTTC. Translating it yields CASSRLWTSGNEQYF.